This TCR beta chain was captured by sequencing in a study of CD8+CD57+ T cells in acquired aplastic anemia (dated by TCRdb to 2016 to 2018). Some background on the complete study: DNA extracted from sorted CD4+ and CD8+ cells had a mean of approximately 3.5 ug, with a range of roughly 0.19 to 27.4 ug. CD8+CD57+ expansion was defined as frequency above the mean frequency observed in healthy subjects.

What the authors observed across the whole study: Around 28 CD8+ CDR3 sequences were found to be shared between patients and controls, but these sequences appeared to be highly expressed in patients and within the immunodominant clones of the patients. Between patients and healthy controls, no significant difference in CD8+ Simpson's diversity was found (P=0.060).

Trimming takes 1 base off V and 1 base off J; junction bases not matched to a gene: 0. From a lookup of the germline V gene, CDR1 and CDR2 are SGHVS and FQNEAQ. From the cysteine up to the phenylalanine, the CDR3 has a length of 14 residues. Only the CDR3 part of the read is kept: 42 bases, read in frame from the first base. Flow cytometry had shown CD8+CD57+ cell expansion in the patients selected for sequencing. Every patient had severe acquired aplastic anemia, diagnosed using the International Study of Aplastic Anemia and Agranulocytosis and Camitta criteria. No therapy had been received by the patients at the time of blood sampling. In this study, sorted CD4+ and CD8+ T cells from the blood of healthy subjects and of severe aplastic anemia patients had their TCR repertoires deep-sequenced. Patients were enrolled under clinicaltrials.gov protocols 00001620, 01623167, 00001397, 00071045, 00081523 and 00961064 in the USA. Ficoll-Paque density gradient centrifugation was used to isolate peripheral blood mononuclear cells. Before DNA extraction, CD4+ and CD8+ T cells were sorted with FACS or magnetic beads.

Genomic DNA was used as template for profiling of TCR beta VDJ combinations and CDR3 sequences. TCR repertoire sequencing was run on an Illumina HiSeq 2000. As for the authors' bioinformatics: Repertoire assessment relied on Simpson's diversity index, CDR3 size and DJ length profiles, and TRBV/TRBJ rearrangement plots. The most abundant DNA sequence in the deep sequencing data was taken as the immunodominant clone. CDR3 amino acid sequences were checked for sharing across subjects and were also compared against the VDJdb database and published repertoires. In TCRdb, the public reads were trimmed at Q25 with fastp and aligned with MiXCR, with productive beta chains retained. Duplicate CDR3 protein sequences are folded into a single record with the most common DNA and genes. The V and J calls, along with clone size, are taken from TCRdb and not from the paper's own processing. In all, the sample holds approximately 130,000 distinct CDR3 sequences, and approximately 50% of those were seen once. The ten most abundant clones make up approximately 28% of the sample.

This clonotype was counted ten times or more. This clone's antigen is unknown. No much larger clone is present one base from it, and per-base qualities are unavailable. Recombination linked TRBV7-8 to TRBJ1-1; 7 central bases correspond to TRBD1. Sequencing used sorted CD4+, CD8+, or CD8+CD57+ T cells (not recorded which) from PBMCs. This TCR was recovered from a human donor with aplastic anemia. The CDR3 protein sequence reads: CASSLGTGNTEAFF. DNA sequence: TGTGCCAGCAGCTTAGGGACAGGGAACACTGAAGCTTTCTTT.